The subject of this entry is one T cell receptor beta chain. The antigen is undetermined. Its ends do not fully match the called genes, so a read error is possible. The germline CDR1 and CDR2 sequences are MGHRA and YSYEKL. There are 15 residues in the CDR3. A second roughly 6 to 12 cycle PCR used barcoded and J-beta primers. CDR3-containing paired-end reads numbering at least 2.5 million came from each sample. MiXCR was run by TCRdb on the 5' RACE reads, yielding one entry per CDR3 protein. The data contain over 1.5 million distinct CDR3 sequences, around half of them singletons. This record comes from a study of blood T cells in healthy people across ages. Whole-study results and caveats: The recorded TCR beta diversity per million T cells decreased in a roughly linear manner with age.

Sequencing was carried out using blood. This TCR came from a woman aged 40 to 50 in good health. The chain employs TRBV4-1 and TRBJ1-2; 7 nucleotides agree with TRBD1. The CDR3 region has the DNA TGCGCCAGCAGTCATGGGACAGACGCTAACTATGGCTACGCCTTC. Translating it yields CASSHGTDANYGYAF.